What follows describes a single T cell receptor beta chain. Its antigen is unidentified. Profiled with immunoSEQ multiplex PCR; TCRdb holds only in-frame clones, not every one. Of around 100,000 clones listed, approximately 90% are singletons. This sample stems from a study of identifying expanded T cells in peripheral blood. Study-wide results and limits: Differentially abundant clones: 1 to 1.5 between replicates, around 17 at about two weeks, roughly 18 at four. Across healthy donors, higher total template counts meant significantly greater roughly 2-week count variance.

The CDR3 has 18 residues. CDR1 is LNHNV and CDR2 is YYDKDF in the germline V gene (reference sequence). V was pared by 0 bases and J by 2 bases, with 17 bases between. Healthy donors had no documented immune events, such as infections, while sampled. The receptor was derived from a person aged 18 to 70 in good health. What was sequenced was blood. This sequence joins TRBV15 and TRBJ1-3; possible D gene TRBD1, 5 bases. CDR3 bases: TGTGCCACCAGCAGAGATCGGGGGGAGGGCACGGCTGGAAACACCATATATTTT. Amino acid sequence: CATSRDRGEGTAGNTIYF.